A selection of T cell receptor beta chains follows, all from one sample in a study of kidney transplant recipient with SARS-CoV-2 infection. TCRdb called the reads again in MiXCR, with one record for every CDR3 protein. This table holds under 250,000 distinct CDR3 sequences, about 30% found once. The sample was a blood sample, taken at baseline and between days 110 and 120 from a kidney transplant recipient. The receptors stem from a young adult male patient who had COVID-19 and was a kidney transplant recipient. Some T cells may have originated in the graft donor. Both conserved end residues are trimmed from each CDR3. The listing skips clone size in some rows; elsewhere it reads once, few, many or a size class.

11	TRBJ2-5	TRBV3-1	.	ASSQGATKTQY
13	TRBJ2-1	TRBV5-1	many	ASSFTGTGVNEQF
13	TRBJ1-4	TRBV20-1	many	SARDRQQWNEKLF
11	TRBJ1-3	TRBV6-5	many	ASRTGIGNTIY
13	TRBJ2-3	TRBV10-3	many	AISASGRGTDTQY
13	.	TRBV11-2	many	ASSPDRGRVYEQY
12	TRBJ1-3	TRBV20-1	.	SARHSDLWNTIY
11	TRBJ1-3	TRBV19	many	ASSTQGRNTIY
10	TRBJ2-7	TRBV5-1	many	ASSRDPREQY
15	TRBJ1-2	TRBV11-2	.	AGSSRRTSRKTYGYT
15	TRBJ1-2	TRBV3-1	.	ASSSDFTLRRTYGYT
15	TRBJ1-2	TRBV7-9	.	AGSPSGYHGKTYGYT
15	TRBJ1-2	TRBV10-2	.	ASSRESTSRKTYGFT
13	TRBJ2-5	TRBV18	many	ASSPPAAEGETQY
11	TRBJ2-7	TRBV30	many	AWKLQASYEQY
15	TRBJ1-2	TRBV4-3	many	ASSPLGGRRKTYGYT
13	TRBJ2-5	TRBV5-1	many	ASSLYGGLGETQY
15	TRBJ1-2	TRBV7-7	many	ASSKTFKCRKTYGYT
15	TRBJ2-3	TRBV3-1	.	ASSQEGAGGPTDTQY
14	TRBJ2-1	TRBV19	many	ASSISRLALRDEQF
15	TRBJ1-2	TRBV6-2/TRBV6-3	.	ASSCKFCIGKTYGYT
17	TRBJ1-2	TRBV7-5	many	ISVPELENEVGKTYGYT
15	TRBJ2-7	TRBV7-9	many	ASSSAGGPGRPYEQY
15	TRBJ1-2	TRBV11-2	many	ASSRALTSRKTYGYT
14	TRBJ1-2	TRBV5-1	many	ASSVVSVRKTYGYT
15	TRBJ1-2	TRBV4-3	many	ASSGHRGRRKTYGYT
17	TRBJ2-6	TRBV12-3/TRBV12-4	.	ASSFHPRLLGSGANVLT
14	TRBJ1-2	TRBV5-8	many	ASMTSHPRKTYGYT
15	TRBJ1-2	TRBV7-7	.	ASSAGGKCRKTCGYT
15	TRBJ1-2	TRBV3-1	few	ASSGGGTLRKTYGYT
13	TRBJ2-7	TRBV7-2	many	ASSLGTRGVYEQY
12	TRBJ1-1	TRBV20-1	few	SARVGGRYTEAF
14	TRBJ2-2	TRBV19	many	ASSLRGRGNTGELF
11	TRBJ1-2	TRBV6-5	many	ASRLTGGWGYT
11	TRBJ2-7	TRBV27	many	ASKGLAEYEQY
12	TRBJ2-7	TRBV7-2	many	ASSPRVSSYEQY
14	TRBJ2-7	TRBV4-1	many	ASSREGGGRSYEQY